These 2 T cell receptor beta chains were all obtained from the same sample, sequenced in a study of shared clonotypes between healthy human individuals. Terminally differentiated effector memory CD45RA+ cells were excluded by CCR7 positive selection of CD45RO-negative cells. Repertoires were generated with immunoSEQ multiplex PCR, while TCRdb's copy carries only in-frame clones and drops some. The table records about 2.1 million clones, around 93% of them present only once. Specimen: naive CD8+ T cells from PBMCs. Receptors originate from a man between 18 and 35 years old in good health. Some clones in this sample may be carry-over from other donors' samples.

The rearrangement links TRBV6-1 to TRBJ1-1; 7 bases agree with TRBD1. V dropped 5 bases and J dropped 1; count of bases not matched to a gene: 7. This CDR3 has 15 amino acids. Per the germline V gene, CDR1 is MNHNS and CDR2 is SASEGT. The chain's CDR3 is CASSLDRVRNTEAFF. The CDR3 DNA sequence: TGTGCCAGCAGTTTAGACAGGGTACGGAACACTGAAGCTTTCTTT.

The chain is built from TRBV7-9 and TRBJ2-3; D is perhaps TRBD2 (6 bases). The CDR3 is made up of 14 amino acids. The germline V gene encodes CDR1 SEHNR and CDR2 FQNEAQ (reference sequence). V lost 5 bases and J lost 6, with 15 bases in between. In DNA form, the CDR3 reads TGTGCCAGCAGCGCCCTACTAGCTCGGGATACGCAGTATTTT. Encoded protein: CASSALLARDTQYF.